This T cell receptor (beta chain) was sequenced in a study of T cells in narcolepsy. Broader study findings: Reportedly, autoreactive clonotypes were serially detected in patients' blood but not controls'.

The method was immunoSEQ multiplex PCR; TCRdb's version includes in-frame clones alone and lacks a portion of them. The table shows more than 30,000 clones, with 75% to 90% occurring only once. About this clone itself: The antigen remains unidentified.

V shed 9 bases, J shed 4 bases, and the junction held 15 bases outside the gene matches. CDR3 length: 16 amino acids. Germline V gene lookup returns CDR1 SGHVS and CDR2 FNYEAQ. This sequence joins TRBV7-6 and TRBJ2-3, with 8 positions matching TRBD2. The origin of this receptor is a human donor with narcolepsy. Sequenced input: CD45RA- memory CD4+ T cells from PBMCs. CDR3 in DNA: TGTGCCAGTCTTCCCACGGCGGGGGGCGGTTCAGATACGCAGTATTTT. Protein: CASLPTAGGGSDTQYF.